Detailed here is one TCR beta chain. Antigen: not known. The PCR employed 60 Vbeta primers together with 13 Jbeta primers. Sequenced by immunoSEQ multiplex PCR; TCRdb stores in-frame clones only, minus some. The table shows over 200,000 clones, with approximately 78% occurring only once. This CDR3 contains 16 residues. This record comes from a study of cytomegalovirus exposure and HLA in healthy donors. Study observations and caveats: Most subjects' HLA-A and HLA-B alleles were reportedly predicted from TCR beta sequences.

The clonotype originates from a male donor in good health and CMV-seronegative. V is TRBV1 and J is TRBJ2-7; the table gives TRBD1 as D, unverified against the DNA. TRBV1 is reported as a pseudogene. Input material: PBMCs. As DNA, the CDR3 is TGCACCAGCAGCCAATTACCGACGGACAGAGCATACGAGCAGTACTTC. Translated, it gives CTSSQLPTDRAYEQYF.